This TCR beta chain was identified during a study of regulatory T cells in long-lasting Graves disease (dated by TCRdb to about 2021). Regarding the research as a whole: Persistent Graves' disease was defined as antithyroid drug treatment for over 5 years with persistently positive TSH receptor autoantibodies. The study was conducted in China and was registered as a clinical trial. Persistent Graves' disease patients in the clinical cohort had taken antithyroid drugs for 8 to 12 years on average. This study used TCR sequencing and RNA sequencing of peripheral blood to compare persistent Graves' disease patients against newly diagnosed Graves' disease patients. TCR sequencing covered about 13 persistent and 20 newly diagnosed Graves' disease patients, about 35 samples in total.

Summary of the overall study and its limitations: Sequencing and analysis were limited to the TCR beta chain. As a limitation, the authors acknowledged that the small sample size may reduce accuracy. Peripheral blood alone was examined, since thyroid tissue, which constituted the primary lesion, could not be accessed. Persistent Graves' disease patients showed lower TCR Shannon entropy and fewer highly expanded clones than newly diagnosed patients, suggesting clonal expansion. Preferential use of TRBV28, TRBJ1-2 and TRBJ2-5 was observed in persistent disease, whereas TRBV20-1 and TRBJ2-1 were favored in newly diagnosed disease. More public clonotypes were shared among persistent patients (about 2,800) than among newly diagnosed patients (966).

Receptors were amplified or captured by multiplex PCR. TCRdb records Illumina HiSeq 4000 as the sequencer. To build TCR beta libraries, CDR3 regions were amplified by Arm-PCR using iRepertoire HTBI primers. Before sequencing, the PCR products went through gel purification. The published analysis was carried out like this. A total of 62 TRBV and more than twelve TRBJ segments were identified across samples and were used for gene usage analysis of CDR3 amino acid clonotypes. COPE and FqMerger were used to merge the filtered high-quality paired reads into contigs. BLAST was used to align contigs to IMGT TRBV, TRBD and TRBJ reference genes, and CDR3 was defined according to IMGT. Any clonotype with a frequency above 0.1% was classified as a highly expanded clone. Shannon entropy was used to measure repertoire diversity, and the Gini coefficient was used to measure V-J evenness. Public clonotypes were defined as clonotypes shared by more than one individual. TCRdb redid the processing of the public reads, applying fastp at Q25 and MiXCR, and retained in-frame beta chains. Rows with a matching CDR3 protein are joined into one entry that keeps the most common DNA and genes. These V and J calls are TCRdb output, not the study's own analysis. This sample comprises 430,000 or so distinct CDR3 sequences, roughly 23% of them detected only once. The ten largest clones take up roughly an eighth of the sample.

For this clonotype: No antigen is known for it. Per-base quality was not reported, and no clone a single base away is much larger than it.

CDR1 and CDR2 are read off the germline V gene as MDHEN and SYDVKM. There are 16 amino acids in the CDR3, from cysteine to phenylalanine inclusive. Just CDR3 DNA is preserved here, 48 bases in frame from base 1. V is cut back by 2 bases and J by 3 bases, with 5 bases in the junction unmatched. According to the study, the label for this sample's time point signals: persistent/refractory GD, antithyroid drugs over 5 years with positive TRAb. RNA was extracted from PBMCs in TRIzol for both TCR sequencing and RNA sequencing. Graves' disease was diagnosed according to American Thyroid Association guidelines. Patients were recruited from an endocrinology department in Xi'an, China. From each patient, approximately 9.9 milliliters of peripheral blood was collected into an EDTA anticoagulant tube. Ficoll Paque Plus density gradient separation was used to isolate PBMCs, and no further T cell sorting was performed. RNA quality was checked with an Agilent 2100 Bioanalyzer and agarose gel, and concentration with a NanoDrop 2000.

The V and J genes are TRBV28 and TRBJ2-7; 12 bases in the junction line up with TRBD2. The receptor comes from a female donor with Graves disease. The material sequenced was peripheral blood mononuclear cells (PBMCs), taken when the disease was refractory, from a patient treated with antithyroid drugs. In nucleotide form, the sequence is TGTGCCAGCAGTTTAGCTAGCGGGAGGGCCCTCTACGAGCAGTACTTC. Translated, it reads CASSLASGRALYEQYF.